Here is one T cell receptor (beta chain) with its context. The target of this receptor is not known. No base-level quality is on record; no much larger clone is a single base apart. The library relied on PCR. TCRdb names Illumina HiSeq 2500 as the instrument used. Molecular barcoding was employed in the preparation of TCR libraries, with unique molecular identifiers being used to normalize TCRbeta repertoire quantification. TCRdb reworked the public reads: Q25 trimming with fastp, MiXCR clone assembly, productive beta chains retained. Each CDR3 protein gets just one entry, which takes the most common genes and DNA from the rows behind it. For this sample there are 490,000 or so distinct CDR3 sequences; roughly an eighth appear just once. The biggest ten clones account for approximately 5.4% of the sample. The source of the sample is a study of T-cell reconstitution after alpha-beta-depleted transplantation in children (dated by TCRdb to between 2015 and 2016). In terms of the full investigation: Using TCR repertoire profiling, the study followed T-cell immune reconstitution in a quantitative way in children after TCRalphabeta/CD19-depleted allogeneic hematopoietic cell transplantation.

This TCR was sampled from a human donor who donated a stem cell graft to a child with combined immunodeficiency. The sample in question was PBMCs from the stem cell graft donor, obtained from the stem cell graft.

CDR3 protein: CASSFDRRYYPAYEQYF. The nucleotide sequence reads as follows: TGTGCCAGCAGTTTCGACAGGCGCTACTACCCGGCCTACGAGCAGTACTTC. The sequence joins TRBV28 to TRBJ2-7, with TRBD1 as a weak D call on 6 bases. Sequences MDHEN (CDR1) and SYDVKM (CDR2) are obtained from the germline V gene. V loses 3 bases of germline sequence and J loses 2 bases, and the interval between the two ends is 20 bases. From cysteine to phenylalanine, the CDR3 is 17 amino acids long. The DNA shown is the 51-base CDR3, in frame from base 1.